This TCR beta chain was found in a study of shared clonotypes between healthy human individuals. Donors were healthy HIV-negative adults without recently reported acute infections or vaccinations. The donors were all Caucasian adults (living in Nashville, Tennessee). Profiled with immunoSEQ multiplex PCR; TCRdb holds only in-frame clones, not every one. The sample yields over 1.5 million clones, under 99% seen once. CDR3 length: 15 amino acids. Trimming took 2 bases from V and 3 from J, leaving 13 bases between them. The germline V gene has CDR1 SGHRS and CDR2 YFSETQ. This TCR derives from a man younger than 40 in good health. This chain joins TRBV5-1 and TRBJ2-3; D unresolved. Sequenced: naive CD4+ T cells sorted from blood. The subset is: CD45RA+ positively selected. The CDR3 protein is CASSFEAPWTDTQYF. The CDR3 nucleotides read TGCGCCAGCAGCTTTGAGGCACCCTGGACAGATACGCAGTATTTT.